This TCR beta chain was found in a study of blood T cell repertoires in COVID-19. Under the authors' procedure: The authors estimated nucleated cell counts from reference gene primer amplification. Sequenced by immunoSEQ multiplex PCR; TCRdb stores in-frame clones only, minus some. The DNA was the basis for D and trimming; V, J and clone size are from that table. The table includes 200,000 to 250,000 clones, 88% detected once. The study recruited people aged roughly 18 to 89 years across around 24 US areas. Membership in each cohort depended on participant-reported clinical history. Trimming at V came to 4 bases and at J to 3 bases, leaving 10 bases not matched to a gene. This CDR3 is built from 16 residues. Germline CDR1 SGDLS, CDR2 YYNGEE.

Sequencing was carried out using PBMCs or T cells enriched from blood (not recorded which). The rearrangement uses TRBV9 and TRBJ2-3; TRBD2 matches at 8 bases. This receptor was taken from a woman between 50 and 59 years old with acute COVID-19. Here the CDR3 DNA reads TGTGCCAGCAGCCCCTTCGGGGGGGAGAGGACAGATACGCAGTATTTT. It is translated as CASSPFGGERTDTQYF. The variable domain in full, with the rest retrieved from reference TRBV9 and TRBJ2-3, is DSGVTQTPKHLITATGQRVTLRCSPRSGDLSVYWYQQSLDQGLQFLIQYYNGEERAKGNILERFSAQQFPDLHSELNLSSLELGDSALYFCASSPFGGERTDTQYFGPGTRLTVL.